These 28 T cell receptor beta chains were all obtained from the same sample, sequenced in a study of shared clonotypes between healthy human individuals. The table came from immunoSEQ multiplex PCR; TCRdb's copy has only in-frame clones and leaves some out. The table lists hundreds of thousands of clones, roughly 70% of them singletons, with over 1.5% in the top ten. The source material was memory CD4+ T cells sorted from blood. The sample's subset: CD45RA-negative fraction. These receptors all stem from a woman in her twenties or thirties in good health.

This clone was recorded once. The V and J genes are TRBV5-1 and TRBJ2-3, with TRBD1 matching over 9 bases. Losses at the gene ends were 2 bases for V and 6 bases for J; bases not matched to a gene: 7. The CDR3 consists of 15 residues. Germline values: CDR1 SGHRS, CDR2 YFSETQ. The CDR3 DNA reads as TGCGCCAGCAGCTTACAGGGGGCTCAAATGGATACGCAGTATTTT. Translation: CASSLQGAQMDTQYF.

The table lists this clone with many counts. The V gene is TRBV5-1, the J gene TRBJ2-4; TRBD1 agrees at 7 bases. Germline loops: CDR1 SGHRS, CDR2 YFSETQ. V was pared by 4 bases and J by 7 bases, with 8 bases of the junction left unmatched. The CDR3 runs 14 residues. The CDR3 spells CASSPGTEFNIQYF. CDR3 in DNA: TGCGCCAGCAGCCCCGGGACAGAGTTTAACATTCAGTACTTC.

This clone was detected a few times. The V and J genes are TRBV2 and TRBJ2-7; perhaps TRBD1 as D (5 bases). The germline CDR1 and CDR2 sequences are SNHLY and FYNNEI. With 8 bases removed from V and 4 bases from J, the gap between germline ends came to 15 bases. The CDR3 spans 13 residues. The CDR3 reads CASQSRGKYEQYF. The DNA for the CDR3 is TGTGCCAGCCAGAGTAGGGGAAAATACGAGCAGTACTTC.

The J gene is TRBJ1-5, the V gene TRBV27; 7 nucleotides match TRBD1. Germline CDR1 reads MNHEY; CDR2 reads SMNVEV (reference sequence). V lost 3 bases to trimming and J lost 4 bases; unmatched junction nucleotides: 3. The CDR3 length is 14 residues. The CDR3 bases are TGTGCCAGCAGTTTCAGCAGGGGGAATCAGCCCCAGCATTTT. Translation: CASSFSRGNQPQHF.

The chain uses TRBV27 and TRBJ2-3; D is ambiguous. This CDR3 is 14 amino acids long. V was clipped by 8 bases and J by 2 bases, with 14 bases between them. Germline V gives CDR1 MNHEY, CDR2 SMNVEV (reference sequence). CDR3 nucleotides: TGTGCCAGCGCCCTCGGCGGACCCACAGATACGCAGTATTTT. This sequence encodes CASALGGPTDTQYF.

This clone was recorded a few times. The DNA of the CDR3 is TGTGCCAGCTCACCAAGGGGGACTAGAGACAATGAGCAGTTCTTC. This gives the protein CASSPRGTRDNEQFF. This chain connects TRBV18 to TRBJ2-1; 8 bases align to TRBD2. After removal of 2 bases from V and 5 bases from J, the junction contained 5 bases not matched to a gene. CDR3 length: 15 amino acids. The germline V gene has CDR1 KGHSH and CDR2 LQKENI.

The sample holds many counts of this clone. The gene calls are TRBV6-1 and TRBJ2-2, with D unresolved. V was shortened by 4 bases and J by 0 bases, with 6 bases between the two germline ends. CDR1 and CDR2 from the germline V gene are MNHNS and SASEGT. CDR3 length: 14 amino acids. The DNA of the CDR3 is TGTGCCAGCAGTGTAGTATCGAACACCGGGGAGCTGTTTTTT. Residues: CASSVVSNTGELFF.

With regard to this clone: Additional DNA sequences in this sample encode the identical CDR3. The chain uses TRBV18 and TRBJ2-1; D perhaps matches TRBD2 (6 bases). Germline CDR1 and CDR2: KGHSH and LQKENI. Trimming pared 5 bases from V and 6 bases from J, leaving 11 bases between. This CDR3 comprises 13 residues. DNA of the CDR3: TGTGCCAGCTCAGCAGGGACTGTCAATGAGCAGTTCTTC. This translates into CASSAGTVNEQFF.

This clone was detected only a few times. The chain links TRBV27 to TRBJ2-7, with a weak D call TRBD2 (5 bases). This CDR3 has 15 residues. Trimming cost V 6 bases and J 3 bases, with 18 bases left between them. The germline V gene has CDR1 MNHEY and CDR2 SMNVEV (reference sequence). The CDR3 DNA is TGTGCCAGCAGGCGACAACTTACTAGTTTCTACGAGCAGTACTTC. As protein: CASRRQLTSFYEQYF.

This chain joins TRBV28 and TRBJ1-3; no clear D gene. Germline CDR1 reads MDHEN; CDR2 reads SYDVKM. The CDR3 covers 13 residues. V dropped 5 bases and J dropped 1 base, with 6 bases sitting between them. CDR3 region: CASSPWSGNTIYF. The CDR3 DNA reads TGTGCCAGCAGTCCCTGGTCTGGAAACACCATATATTTT. Supplemented by reference TRBV28 and TRBJ1-3, the full variable domain reads DVKVTQSSRYLVKRTGEKVFLECVQDMDHENMFWYRQDPGLGLRLIYFSYDVKMKEKGDIPEGYSVSREKKERFSLILESASTNQTSMYLCASSPWSGNTIYFGEGSWLTVV.

The chain has TRBV19 and TRBJ1-5; perhaps TRBD1 as D (5 bases). Trimming took off 9 bases at V and 0 bases at J, with 21 bases between the two ends. Looked up from germline, CDR1 is LNHDA and CDR2 is SQIVND (reference sequence). The CDR3 extends over 17 amino acids. The CDR3 sequence: CASTLRGADFSNQPQHF. In DNA form, the CDR3 reads TGTGCCAGCACCTTGAGGGGCGCAGATTTTAGCAATCAGCCCCAGCATTTT.

V usage is TRBV5-1 and J usage is TRBJ2-5; 8 nucleotides align to TRBD2. The CDR3 length is 14 residues. Trimming took 6 bases from V and 8 from J; bases not matched to a gene: 12. Germline CDR1 reads SGHRS; CDR2 reads YFSETQ. The CDR3 sequence: CASTASGSQGTQYF. The CDR3 DNA reads TGCGCCAGCACGGCTAGCGGGTCCCAAGGAACCCAGTACTTC.

This chain uses TRBV28 with TRBJ2-7; TRBD2 matches at 8 bases. There are 14 residues in the CDR3. The trim removed 8 bases at V and 3 bases at J, leaving 9 bases unmatched. Germline CDR1 is MDHEN and CDR2 is SYDVKM. As DNA, the CDR3 is TGTGCCAGCTTTTCAACTAGCGGAAACTACGAGCAGTACTTC. Its translation is CASFSTSGNYEQYF.

The chain couples TRBV5-1 to TRBJ2-1; 8 bases are shared with TRBD2. Germline values: CDR1 SGHRS, CDR2 YFSETQ. J lost 0 bases, V lost 4 bases, and 3 bases had no gene match. This CDR3 region has 15 residues. CDR3 bases: TGCGCCAGCAGCGCCAGCGGGAGCTCCTACAATGAGCAGTTCTTC. The encoded protein is CASSASGSSYNEQFF.

J is TRBJ2-7 and V is TRBV14, with D possibly being TRBD2 (5 bases). Trimming took off 2 bases at V and 3 bases at J, with 11 bases between the two ends. The V gene's germline CDR1 is SGHDN and CDR2 FVKESK. The length of the CDR3 is 14 residues. CDR3 bases: TGTGCCAGCAGCCAACAACTAGGAGGCTACGAGCAGTACTTC. Amino acids: CASSQQLGGYEQYF.

The chain joins TRBV27 to TRBJ2-7, with 7 bases identical to TRBD2. This CDR3 has 15 amino acids. After removal of 4 bases from V and 3 bases from J, the junction contained 9 bases not matched to a gene. Germline V gene sequence: CDR1 MNHEY, CDR2 SMNVEV (reference sequence). Written as DNA, the CDR3 is TGTGCCAGCAGTTCTTCCCCGGGAGGCCACTACGAGCAGTACTTC. This codes for CASSSSPGGHYEQYF.

The chain carries TRBV11-2 and TRBJ2-7; 7 bases agree with TRBD1. Germline V gene sequence: CDR1 SGHAT, CDR2 FQNNGV. The CDR3 runs 14 residues. V was pared by 8 bases and J by 4 bases, with 11 bases of the junction left unmatched. In DNA form, the CDR3 reads TGTGCCAGCCGGAAAGGAGGACAGGATTACGAGCAGTACTTC. It codes for CASRKGGQDYEQYF. The variable domain in full, with the rest retrieved from reference TRBV11-2 and TRBJ2-7, is EAGVAQSPRYKIIEKRQSVAFWCNPISGHATLYWYQQILGQGPKLLIQFQNNGVVDDSQLPKDRFSAERLKGVDSTLKIQPAKLEDSAVYLCASRKGGQDYEQYFGPGTRLTVT.

J is TRBJ2-7 and V is TRBV6-1; unclear D gene. The CDR3 is 15 amino acids. Trimming cost V 2 bases and J 4 bases, with 15 bases left between them. Per germline, CDR1 MNHNS and CDR2 SASEGT. The CDR3 sequence is CASSELGPGPYEQYF. The CDR3 nucleotides are TGTGCCAGCAGTGAATTAGGGCCAGGCCCTTACGAGCAGTACTTC.

J is TRBJ1-1 and V is TRBV5-1; D is unclear. Trimming shortened V by 4 bases and J by 3 bases, and 25 bases separated the two germline ends. CDR1 and CDR2 from the germline V gene are SGHRS and YFSETQ. This CDR3 contains 18 residues. The CDR3 loop is CASSRSVGLTGGDTEAFF. In DNA, the CDR3 is TGCGCCAGCAGCCGCAGCGTCGGACTGACGGGCGGGGACACTGAAGCTTTCTTT. Complete variable domain (other parts from reference TRBV5-1 and TRBJ1-1): KAGVTQTPRYLIKTRGQQVTLSCSPISGHRSVSWYQQTPGQGLQFLFEYFSETQRNKGNFPGRFSGRQFSNSRSEMNVSTLELGDSALYLCASSRSVGLTGGDTEAFFGQGTRLTVV.

The chain couples TRBV4-1 to TRBJ1-2; a possible D gene is TRBD1 (5 bases). The CDR3 covers 16 residues. The V gene lost 4 bases and the J gene lost 4 bases, with 19 bases spanning the gap. Germline V gene sequence: CDR1 MGHRA, CDR2 YSYEKL. CDR3 coding DNA: TGCGCCAGCAGCCCACTGGGACGGAAAGACCGCTATGGCTACACCTTC. Its translation: CASSPLGRKDRYGYTF.

The chain links TRBV25-1 to TRBJ2-3, with 8 bases matching TRBD2. Losses at the gene ends were 10 bases for V and 5 bases for J; bases not matched to a gene: 5. The CDR3 contains 12 residues. The germline gives CDR1 MGHDK, CDR2 SYGVNS. This CDR3 reads CATGGAGDTQYF. CDR3 DNA sequence: TGTGCCACGGGAGGGGCGGGAGATACGCAGTATTTT.

This clone came up a few times. Other DNA sequences in this specimen translate into the identical CDR3. This chain uses TRBV5-1 with TRBJ1-2, with TRBD1 as a possible D gene (5 bases). The CDR3 covers 13 residues. The germline V and J ends were trimmed by 0 bases and 4 bases, with 7 bases remaining between them. In germline, CDR1 is SGHRS, CDR2 YFSETQ. The CDR3 protein is CASSLVGLYGYTF. CDR3 DNA: TGCGCCAGCAGCTTGGTGGGGCTCTATGGCTACACCTTC.

V is TRBV7-2 and J is TRBJ2-5; weak D call: TRBD1 (5 bases). CDR3 length: 16 amino acids. Per the germline V gene, CDR1 is SGHTA and CDR2 is FQGNSA. The V gene lost 4 bases and the J gene lost 1 base, with 16 bases spanning the gap. The DNA for the CDR3 is TGTGCCAGCAGCTCCCAGGGTTCTAAAGGCCAAGAGACCCAGTACTTC. It is translated as CASSSQGSKGQETQYF. Filled out from reference TRBV7-2 and TRBJ2-5, the complete variable domain reads GAGVSQSPSNKVTEKGKDVELRCDPISGHTALYWYRQSLGQGLEFLIYFQGNSAPDKSGLPSDRFSAERTGGSVSTLTIQRTQQEDSAVYLCASSSQGSKGQETQYFGPGTRLLVL.

This chain joins TRBV18 and TRBJ2-1, with 12 bases identical to TRBD1. Germline V gene data show CDR1 as KGHSH and CDR2 as LQKENI. V lost 3 bases, J lost 8 bases, and 5 bases stayed unmatched. The CDR3 is 15 amino acids. The CDR3 bases are TGTGCCAGCTCACCGGGACAGGGGGCTCGGGATGAGCAGTTCTTC. This sequence encodes CASSPGQGARDEQFF.

As regards this clone: A much larger clone differs from this one at a single base, so this may be a read error. The chain is built from TRBV6-1 and TRBJ2-2, with D unresolved. In germline, CDR1 is MNHNS, CDR2 SASEGT. Deletions cut 4 bases from V and 0 bases from J, with 3 bases between. There are 13 residues in the CDR3. This CDR3 is CASSATNTGELFF. The CDR3 DNA follows: TGTGCCAGCAGTGCCACGAACACCGGGGAGCTGTTTTTT.

Turning to this clone: The junction differs from germline at one of its ends, possibly a read error. This same CDR3 is encoded by further DNA sequences in the sample. The chain employs TRBV6-6 and TRBJ2-7, with D perhaps TRBD1 (5 bases). The germline CDR1 and CDR2 sequences are MNHNY and SVGAGI (reference sequence). The CDR3 length is 13 residues. As DNA, the CDR3 is TGTGCCAGCAGCCAAGGGGTCCGCTACGAACAGTACTTC. This codes for CASSQGVRYEQYF.

About this clone: A much larger clone lies a single base off, so this may be a read error. V is TRBV2 and J is TRBJ1-5; the D is unclear. Germline V gene data show CDR1 as SNHLY and CDR2 as FYNNEI. This CDR3 region has 14 residues. The CDR3 is CANSDLERNQPQHF. The CDR3 region has the DNA TGTGCCAACAGTGACCTGGAGCGCAATCAGCCCCAGCATTTT.

The CDR3 is CASSLLRGSYEQYF. In nucleotides, the CDR3 is TGTGCCAGCAGTTTATTAAGGGGTTCCTACGAGCAGTACTTC. The V call is TRBV6-5, the J call TRBJ2-7, with D possibly matching TRBD1 (5 bases). CDR3 size: 14 residues. The V gene lost 4 bases and the J gene lost 1 base, with 11 bases spanning the gap. The germline V gene encodes CDR1 MNHEY and CDR2 SVGAGI.